This T cell receptor (beta chain) is from a study of T cells in Graves' hyperthyroidism and ophthalmopathy. For this clonotype: The antigen remains undetermined.

TCR beta CDR3 region amplification was performed from RNA transcripts. In the first-round RT-PCR of the TCR CDR3, the HTBI primer set was used. One entry per CDR3 protein, called by TCRdb with MiXCR from the multiplex PCR reads. The sample holds 500,000 to 800,000 distinct CDR3 sequences, roughly 15% seen once. Study-level findings and limits: Researchers report that a 13 V-J model separated ophthalmopathy from stable hyperthyroidism. The majority of expanded thyroid clonotypes above 0.001 also appeared in blood.

Clinical Activity Scores of at least 3, NOSPECS grades of at least 4 and durations under 3 months characterized ophthalmopathy patients. For the diagnoses, clinical symptoms, serum thyroxine and TRAb, thyroid ultrasound and orbital computed tomography were used. Unmatched junction bases numbered 10, after V lost 4 bases and J lost 3 bases. The germline V gene encodes CDR1 SGHVS and CDR2 FQNEAQ. CDR3 length: 17 residues. The chain carries TRBV7-8 and TRBJ2-3; the match to TRBD1 covers 10 bases. Sequencing was done on a sample of blood. This receptor was obtained from a woman aged 45-60 years with Graves' ophthalmopathy. CDR3 in DNA: TGTGCCAGCAGCTCCCAGCGGACAGGGGGGGGAACAGATACGCAGTATTTT. Translation gives CASSSQRTGGGTDTQYF.